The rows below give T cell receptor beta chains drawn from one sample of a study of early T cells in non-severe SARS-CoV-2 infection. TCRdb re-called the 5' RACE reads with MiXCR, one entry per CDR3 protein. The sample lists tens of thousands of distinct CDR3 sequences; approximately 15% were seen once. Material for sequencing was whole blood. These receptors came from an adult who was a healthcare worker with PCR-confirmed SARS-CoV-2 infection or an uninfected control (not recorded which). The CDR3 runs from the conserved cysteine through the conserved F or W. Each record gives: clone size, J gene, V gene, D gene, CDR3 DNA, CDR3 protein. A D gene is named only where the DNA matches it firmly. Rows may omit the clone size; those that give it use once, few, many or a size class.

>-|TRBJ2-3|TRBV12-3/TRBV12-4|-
TGTGCCAGCAGTTTAGTCGGACTCCGGGCGAGCGGTGTCGCGCAGTATTTT
CASSLVGLRASGVAQYF
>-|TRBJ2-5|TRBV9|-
TGTGCCAGCAGCTCCGGACAGCAGAACATCCAAGAGACCCAGTACTTC
CASSSGQQNIQETQYF
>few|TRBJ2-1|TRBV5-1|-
TGCGCCAGCAGCTTGGGTCTCTCCTACAATGAGCAGTTCTTC
CASSLGLSYNEQFF
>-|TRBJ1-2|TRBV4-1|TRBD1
TGCGCCAGCAGCCACCCAGCCAGGGGGCTCAGCTATGGCTACACCTTC
CASSHPARGLSYGYTF
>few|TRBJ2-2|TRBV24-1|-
TGTGCCACCACCGAAACCGGGGAGCTGTTTTTT
CATTETGELFF
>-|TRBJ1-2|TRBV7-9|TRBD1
TGTGCCAGCAGCGATGGACAGGCTAACTATGGCTACACCTTC
CASSDGQANYGYTF
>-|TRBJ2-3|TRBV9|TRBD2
TGTGCCAGCAGCGTAGAGACTAGCGGATACACAGATACGCAGTATTTT
CASSVETSGYTDTQYF
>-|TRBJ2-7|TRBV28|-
TGTGCCAGCAGATCCGAAGCGGGCACCTACGAGCAGTACTTC
CASRSEAGTYEQYF
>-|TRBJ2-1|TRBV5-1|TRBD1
TGCGCCAGCAGCCTCCGGGACAGGTCCTTCTTC
CASSLRDRSFF
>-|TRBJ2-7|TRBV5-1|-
TGCGCCAGCAGCCCAATCGCGGGGGCAAGGTACGAGCAGTACTTC
CASSPIAGARYEQYF
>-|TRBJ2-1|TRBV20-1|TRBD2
TGCAGTGCTGTGACTAGCGGGACGGCCTACAATGAGCAGTTCTTC
CSAVTSGTAYNEQFF
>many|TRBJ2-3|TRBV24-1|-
TGTGCCACCAGTGGAGAACCCACAGATACGCAGTATTTT
CATSGEPTDTQYF
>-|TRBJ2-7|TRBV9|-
TGTGCCAGCAGCCTAGGACTATCTAACTACGAGCAGTACTTC
CASSLGLSNYEQYF
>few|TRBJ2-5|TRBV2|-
TGTGCCAGCAGCCCGTCGTCCCAGTACTTC
CASSPSSQYF
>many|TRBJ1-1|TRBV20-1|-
TGCAGTGCCCCGGACAGCCTGAACACTGAAGCTTTCTTT
CSAPDSLNTEAFF
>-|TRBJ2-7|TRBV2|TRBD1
TGTGCCAGCAGCCCCCCCGGGACAGGGATCCACGAGCAGTACTTC
CASSPPGTGIHEQYF
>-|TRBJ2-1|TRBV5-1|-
TGCGCCAGCAGCTTGCCGGGAATCAGGGCCTACAATGAGCAGTTCTTC
CASSLPGIRAYNEQFF
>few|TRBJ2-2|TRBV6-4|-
TGTGCCAGCAGTGACTCGAGTTCTAACACCGGGGAGCTGTTTTTT
CASSDSSSNTGELFF
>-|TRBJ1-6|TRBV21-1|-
TGTGCCAGCAGCGGGGGCAGGGTGGATAATTCACCCCTCCACTTT
CASSGGRVDNSPLHF
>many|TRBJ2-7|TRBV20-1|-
TGCAGTGCTAGTCGGTCCTACGAGCAGTACTTC
CSASRSYEQYF
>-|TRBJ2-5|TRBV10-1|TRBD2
TGCGCCAGCAGTGACCCTTCTAGCGGGGAGACCCAGTACTTC
CASSDPSSGETQYF
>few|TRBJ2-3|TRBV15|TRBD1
TGTGCCACCAGCAGAGATCGGGGACAGGGCACAGATACGCAGTATTTT
CATSRDRGQGTDTQYF
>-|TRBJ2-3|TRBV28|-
TGTGCCGGGGGGGCGGGAGCCATTGATACGCAGTATTTT
CAGGAGAIDTQYF
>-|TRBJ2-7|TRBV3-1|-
TGTGCCAGCAGCCAGTCCGGCTACGAGCAGTACTTC
CASSQSGYEQYF
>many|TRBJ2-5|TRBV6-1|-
TGTGCCAGCAGTGAAAGATGGGGGACACAAGAGACCCAGTACTTC
CASSERWGTQETQYF
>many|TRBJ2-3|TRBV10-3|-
TGTGCCATCGGAGAGGCTCCGGGGAAGACGCAGTATTTT
CAIGEAPGKTQYF
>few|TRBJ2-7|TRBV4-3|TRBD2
TGCGCCAGCAGCCAGAAAAGAGGGACTAGCGGTTCCTTCGAGCAGTACTTC
CASSQKRGTSGSFEQYF
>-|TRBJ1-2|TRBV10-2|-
TGCGCCAGCAAGGAGCCAAACTATGGCTACACCTTC
CASKEPNYGYTF
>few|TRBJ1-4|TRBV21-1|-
TGTGCCAGCGCTCCGGGGAGGGCTGAAAAACTGTTTTTT
CASAPGRAEKLFF
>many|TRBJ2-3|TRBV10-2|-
TGCGCCAGCACCATGACCCAAGCGTCCACAGATACGCAGTATTTT
CASTMTQASTDTQYF
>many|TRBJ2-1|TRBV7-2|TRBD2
TGTGCCAGCAGCCCCCACAGCGGGAGTAATGAGCAGTTCTTC
CASSPHSGSNEQFF
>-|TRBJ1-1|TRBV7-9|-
TGTGCCAGCAGCTTAGGCCACAGGGAGCAGGCTTTCTTT
CASSLGHREQAFF
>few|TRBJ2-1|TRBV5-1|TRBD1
TGCGCCAGCAGCTCCGGACAGGGGGAGATAAGGGAGCAGTTCTTC
CASSSGQGEIREQFF
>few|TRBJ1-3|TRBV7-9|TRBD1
TGTGCCAGCAGCAAACAGGGGTCAAGCTCTGAAAACACCATATATTTT
CASSKQGSSSENTIYF
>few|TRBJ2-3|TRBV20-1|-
TGCAGTGCTATGGGGGTAGCGCAGTATTTT
CSAMGVAQYF
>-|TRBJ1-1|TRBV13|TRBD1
TGTGCCAGCGCGGTGGGACAGGCAGGGAAAGATAGTGAAGCTTTCTTT
CASAVGQAGKDSEAFF
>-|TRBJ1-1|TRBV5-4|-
TGTGCCAGCAGCTCTCCTGGGGGGACTGAAGCTTTCTTT
CASSSPGGTEAFF
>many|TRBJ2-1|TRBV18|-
TGTGCCAGCTCACCCCCAGGGCGGAGGATTTTCAATGAGCAGTTCTTC
CASSPPGRRIFNEQFF
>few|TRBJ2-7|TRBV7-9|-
TGTGCCAGCAGCCTAGGTTCCATGTACGAGCAGTACTTC
CASSLGSMYEQYF
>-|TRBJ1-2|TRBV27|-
TGTGCCACCCTGGGAGGGGGAGCCTATGGCTACACCTTC
CATLGGGAYGYTF
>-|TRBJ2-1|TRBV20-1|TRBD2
TGCAGTGCTAGGTTACGAGGACTAGCGGGAGTTCGGGCGTTCTTC
CSARLRGLAGVRAFF
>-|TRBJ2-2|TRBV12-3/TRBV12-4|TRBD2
TGTGCCAGCAGTCTGCTAGCGGGAGGCACCGGGGAGCTGTTTTTT
CASSLLAGGTGELFF
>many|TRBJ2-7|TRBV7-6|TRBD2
TGTGCCAGCAGCTTAGCGGCCGGGGGGGAGCAGTACTTC
CASSLAAGGEQYF